This T cell receptor beta chain was found in a study of blood T cells in healthy people across ages. The study, taken as a whole, reports: Older age coincided with a roughly linear decline in TCR beta diversity per million T cells.

A second about 7 to 12 cycle PCR used barcoded and J-beta primers. TCRdb called the 5' RACE reads again in MiXCR, with one record for every CDR3 protein. The sample has about 640,000 distinct CDR3 sequences, around 54% seen once. This clonotype was counted between two and nine times. The antigen is unknown. Germline CDR1 and CDR2: ENHRY and SYGVKD. Trimming stripped 3 bases from V and 2 bases from J, with 11 bases between. CDR3 length: 14 amino acids. The sample providers were healthy Caucasian people from Russia, aged about 6 to 95. V and J are TRBV10-3 and TRBJ2-7; possible D gene TRBD1, 6 bases. Source material: blood. The receptor's source is a man between 60 and 70 years old in good health. CDR3 amino acids: CAISDGGGPYEQYF. CDR3 DNA: TGTGCCATCAGTGATGGTGGGGGCCCCTACGAGCAGTACTTC.